A selection of T cell receptor beta chains follows, all from one sample in a study of OX40 agonist ivuxolimab in advanced cancers. Sequencing used immunoSEQ multiplex PCR; TCRdb keeps in-frame clones, though not all of them. Among approximately 44,000 clones listed, around 90% were seen once. The input for sequencing was CD4+ or CD8+ T cells sorted from blood, taken in a trial of the OX40 agonist ivuxolimab. The receptors shown here come from an adult with an advanced solid tumor such as melanoma, head and neck, liver or kidney cancer. Each CDR3 is given with its conserved first and last residue. D genes are given only for firm matches. Not every row has a clone size; where given, it reads once, few, many or a size class.

j_call	clone_size	d_call	v_call	cdr3_nt	cdr3_aa
TRBJ1-1	once	TRBD1	TRBV7-9	TGTGCCAGCAACAGGGGGACTGAAGCTTTCTTT	CASNRGTEAFF
TRBJ2-7	-	TRBD1	TRBV30	TGTGCCTGGGCACAGGGGTACGAGCAGTACTTC	CAWAQGYEQYF
TRBJ1-4	-	TRBD1	TRBV6-6	TGTGCCAGCGTAAGACAGGGAGGCGAAAAACTGTTTTTT	CASVRQGGEKLFF
TRBJ2-1	once	TRBD2	TRBV7-9	TGTGCCAGCAGCTTAGGGACTAGCGGGATGGTGGGGGTCTTC	CASSLGTSGMVGVF
TRBJ1-5	-	TRBD1	TRBV9	TGTGCCAGCAGCGTCGGGACAGGGGGTCAGCCCCAGCATTTT	CASSVGTGGQPQHF
TRBJ2-3	-	-	TRBV9	TGTGCCAGCAGCGGACGCGACACCGGCACAGATACGCAGTATTTT	CASSGRDTGTDTQYF
TRBJ2-5	-	TRBD1	TRBV7-6	TGTGCCAGCAGCTTAGCGGAGACAGGGATCGGCGAGACCCAGTACTTC	CASSLAETGIGETQYF
TRBJ2-1	-	TRBD1	TRBV6-5	TGTGCCAGCAGTTATTTCAGGGGGTCCTACAATGAGCAGTTCTTC	CASSYFRGSYNEQFF
TRBJ2-7	-	-	TRBV19	TGTGCCAGTAGTTTAGGGGGGAACTCCTACGAGCAGTACTTC	CASSLGGNSYEQYF
TRBJ2-3	once	TRBD2	TRBV30	TGTGCCTGGAATCCCTCACTAGCGGGGCCGGATACGCAGTATTTT	CAWNPSLAGPDTQYF